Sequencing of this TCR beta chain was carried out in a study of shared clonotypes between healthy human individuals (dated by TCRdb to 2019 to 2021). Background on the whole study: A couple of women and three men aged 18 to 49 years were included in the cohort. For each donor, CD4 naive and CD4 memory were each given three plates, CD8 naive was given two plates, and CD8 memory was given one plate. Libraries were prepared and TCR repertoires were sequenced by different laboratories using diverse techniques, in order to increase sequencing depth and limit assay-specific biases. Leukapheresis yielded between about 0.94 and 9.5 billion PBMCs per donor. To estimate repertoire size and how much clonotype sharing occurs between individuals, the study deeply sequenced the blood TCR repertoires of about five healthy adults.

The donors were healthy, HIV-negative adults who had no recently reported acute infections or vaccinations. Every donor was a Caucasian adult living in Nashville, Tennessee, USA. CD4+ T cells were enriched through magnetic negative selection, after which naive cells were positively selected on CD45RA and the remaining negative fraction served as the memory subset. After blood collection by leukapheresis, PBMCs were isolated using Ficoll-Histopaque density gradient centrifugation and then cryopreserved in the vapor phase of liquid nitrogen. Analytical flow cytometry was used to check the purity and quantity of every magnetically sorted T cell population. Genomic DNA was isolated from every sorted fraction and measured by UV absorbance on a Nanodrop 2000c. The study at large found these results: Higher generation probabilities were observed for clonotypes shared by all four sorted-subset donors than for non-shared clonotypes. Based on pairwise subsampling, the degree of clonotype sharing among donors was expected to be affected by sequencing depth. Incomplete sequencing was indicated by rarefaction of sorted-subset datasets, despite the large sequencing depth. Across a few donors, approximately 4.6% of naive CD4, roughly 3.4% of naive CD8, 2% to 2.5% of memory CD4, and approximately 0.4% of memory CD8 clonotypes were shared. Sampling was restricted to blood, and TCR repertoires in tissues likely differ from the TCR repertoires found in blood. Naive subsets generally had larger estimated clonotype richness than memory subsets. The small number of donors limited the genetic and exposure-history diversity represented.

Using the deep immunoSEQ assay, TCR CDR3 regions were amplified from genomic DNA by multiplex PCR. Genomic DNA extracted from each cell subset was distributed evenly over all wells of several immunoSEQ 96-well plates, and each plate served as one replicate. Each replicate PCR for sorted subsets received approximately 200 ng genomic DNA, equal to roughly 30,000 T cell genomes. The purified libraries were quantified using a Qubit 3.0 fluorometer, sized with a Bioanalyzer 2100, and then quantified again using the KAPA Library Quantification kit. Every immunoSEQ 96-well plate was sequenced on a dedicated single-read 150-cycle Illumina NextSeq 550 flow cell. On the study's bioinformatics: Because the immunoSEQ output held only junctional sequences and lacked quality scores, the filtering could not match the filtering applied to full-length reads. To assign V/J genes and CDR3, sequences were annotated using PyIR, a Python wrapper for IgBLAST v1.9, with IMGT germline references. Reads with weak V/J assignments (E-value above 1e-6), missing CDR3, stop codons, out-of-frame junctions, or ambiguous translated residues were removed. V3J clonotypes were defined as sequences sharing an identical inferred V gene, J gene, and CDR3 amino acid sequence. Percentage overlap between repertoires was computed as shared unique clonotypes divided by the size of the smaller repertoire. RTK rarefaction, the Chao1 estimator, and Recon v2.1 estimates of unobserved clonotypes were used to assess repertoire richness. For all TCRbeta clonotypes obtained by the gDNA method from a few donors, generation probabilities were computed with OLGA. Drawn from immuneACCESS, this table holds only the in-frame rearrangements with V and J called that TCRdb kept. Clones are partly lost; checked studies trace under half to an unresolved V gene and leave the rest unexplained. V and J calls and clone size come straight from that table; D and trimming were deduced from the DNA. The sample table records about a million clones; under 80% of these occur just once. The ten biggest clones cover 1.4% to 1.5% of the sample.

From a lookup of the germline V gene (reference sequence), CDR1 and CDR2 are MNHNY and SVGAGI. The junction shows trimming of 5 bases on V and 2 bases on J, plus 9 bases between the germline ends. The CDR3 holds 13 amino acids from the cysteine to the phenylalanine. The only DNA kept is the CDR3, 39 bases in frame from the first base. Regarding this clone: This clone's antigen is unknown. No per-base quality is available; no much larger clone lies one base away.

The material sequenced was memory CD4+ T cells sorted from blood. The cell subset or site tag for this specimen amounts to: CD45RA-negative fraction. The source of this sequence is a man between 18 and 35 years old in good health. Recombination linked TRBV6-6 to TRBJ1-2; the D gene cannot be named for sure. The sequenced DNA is TGTGCCAGCAGTATGGACGCGAACTATGGCTACACCTTC. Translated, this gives CASSMDANYGYTF.